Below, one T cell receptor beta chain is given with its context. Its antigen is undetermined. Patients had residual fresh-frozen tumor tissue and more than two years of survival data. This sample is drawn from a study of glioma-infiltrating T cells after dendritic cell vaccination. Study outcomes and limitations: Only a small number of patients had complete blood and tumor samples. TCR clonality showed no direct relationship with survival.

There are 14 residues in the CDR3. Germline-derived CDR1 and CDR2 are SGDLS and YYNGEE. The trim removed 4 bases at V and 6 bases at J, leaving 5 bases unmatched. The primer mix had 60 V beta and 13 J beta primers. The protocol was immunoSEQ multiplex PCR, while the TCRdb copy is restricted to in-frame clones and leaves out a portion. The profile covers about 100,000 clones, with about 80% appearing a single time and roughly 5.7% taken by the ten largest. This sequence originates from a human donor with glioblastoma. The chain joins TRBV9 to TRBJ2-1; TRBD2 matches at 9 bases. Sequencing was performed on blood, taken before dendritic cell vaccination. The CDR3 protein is CASSSSGRGNEQFF. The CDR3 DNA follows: TGTGCCAGCAGCAGTAGCGGGAGAGGCAATGAGCAGTTCTTC.